The present entry profiles one T cell receptor beta chain with its context. This entry comes from a study of spatial heterogeneity in lung cancer. CDR1 is SGHRS and CDR2 is YFSETQ in the germline V gene. The CDR3 has 16 residues. V was pared by 3 bases and J by 4 bases, with 10 bases of the junction left unmatched. TCRdb itself ran the 5' RACE reads through MiXCR, one entry per CDR3 protein. The sample has 30,000 to 45,000 distinct CDR3 sequences; 5.2% are singletons. Noted time point: sample taken at primary tumor resection. The authors sequenced whole RNA from tumor, nontumor lung or frozen PBMC without sorting. The donor population consisted of 72 patients with untreated, early-stage non-small cell lung cancer.

The clonotype was recovered from a female donor with early-stage non-small cell lung cancer. The chain links TRBV5-1 to TRBJ2-5; 9 nucleotides align to TRBD1. The input for sequencing was PBMCs, taken at surgery. In DNA form, the CDR3 reads TGCGCCAGCAGCTGGCCCAAGGGACAGGGAGGAGAGACCCAGTACTTC. As protein: CASSWPKGQGGETQYF.